This T cell receptor (beta chain) is from a study of vaccination and CD4 T cells after COVID-19. As for the study in general: Convalescent persons amounted to six males plus four females, two of whom were Hispanic.

This clonotype showed up just a few times. The antigen is undetermined. The study sequenced cultured CD4+ T cell DNA using the Oncomine TCR Beta short-read assay. Investigators isolated genomic DNA from cultured CD4+ T cells. TCRdb itself ran the PCR reads through MiXCR, one entry per CDR3 protein. The sample gives approximately 21,000 distinct CDR3 sequences, over 45% of which show up once; roughly 12% is in the top ten. The study's findings and limits: Reactive clone data from convalescent patients indicated a median of roughly 86% appearing only post-vaccination.

The CDR3 runs to 15 residues. V was pared by 2 bases and J by 3 bases, with 14 bases between. From germline, CDR1 is GTSNPN and CDR2 SVGIG (reference sequence). Treatment noted: approximately 9-day PBMC culture with coronavirus spike peptide pools or control peptides (ViraFEST assay). Positive tests by PCR, dated March to December 2020, predated US Alpha, Beta and Delta variants. The genes are TRBV30 and TRBJ1-5, with TRBD1 as a possible D gene (5 bases). Material for sequencing was cultured CD4+ T cells from blood. The clonotype was recovered from a human donor with COVID-19. The CDR3: CAWSIGTYTNQPQHF. Written as DNA, the CDR3 is TGTGCCTGGAGTATCGGGACGTATACCAATCAGCCCCAGCATTTT.